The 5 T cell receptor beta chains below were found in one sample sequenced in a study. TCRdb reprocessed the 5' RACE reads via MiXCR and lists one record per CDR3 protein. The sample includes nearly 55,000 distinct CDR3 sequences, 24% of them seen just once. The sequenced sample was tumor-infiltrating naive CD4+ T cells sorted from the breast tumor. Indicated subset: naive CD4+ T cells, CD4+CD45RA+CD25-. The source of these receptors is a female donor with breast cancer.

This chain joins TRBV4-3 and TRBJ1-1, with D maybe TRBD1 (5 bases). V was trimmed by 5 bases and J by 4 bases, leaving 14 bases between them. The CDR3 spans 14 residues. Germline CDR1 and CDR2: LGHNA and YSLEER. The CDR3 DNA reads TGCGCCAGCAGCGCCCGGGGGAGGGGCACTGAAGCTTTCTTT. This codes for CASSARGRGTEAFF.

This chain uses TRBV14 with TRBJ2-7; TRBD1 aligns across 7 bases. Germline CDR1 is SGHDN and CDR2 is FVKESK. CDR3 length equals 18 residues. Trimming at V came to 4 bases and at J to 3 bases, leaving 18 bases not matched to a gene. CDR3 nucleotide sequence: TGTGCCAGCAGCCCGGCGACAGGGCCCCTGCCTGACTTCTACGAGCAGTACTTC. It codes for CASSPATGPLPDFYEQYF.

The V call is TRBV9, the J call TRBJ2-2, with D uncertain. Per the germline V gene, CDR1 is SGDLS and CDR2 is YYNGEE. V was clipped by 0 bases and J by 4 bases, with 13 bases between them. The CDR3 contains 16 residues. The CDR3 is CASSVGGSRSTGELFF. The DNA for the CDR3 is TGTGCCAGCAGCGTAGGAGGTAGCAGATCCACCGGGGAGCTGTTTTTT.

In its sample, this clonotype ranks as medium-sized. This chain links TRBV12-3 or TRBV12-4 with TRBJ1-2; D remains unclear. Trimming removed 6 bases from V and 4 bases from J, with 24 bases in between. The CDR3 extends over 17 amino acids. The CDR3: CASSSPGVRVGSYGYTF. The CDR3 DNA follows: TGTGCCAGCAGCAGTCCGGGCGTCCGGGTGGGGAGCTATGGCTACACCTTC.

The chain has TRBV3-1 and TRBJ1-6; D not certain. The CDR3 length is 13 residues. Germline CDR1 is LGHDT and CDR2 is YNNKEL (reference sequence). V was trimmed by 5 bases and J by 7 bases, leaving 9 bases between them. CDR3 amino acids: CASSWTGNSPLHF. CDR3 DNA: TGTGCCAGCAGCTGGACGGGAAATTCACCCCTCCACTTT. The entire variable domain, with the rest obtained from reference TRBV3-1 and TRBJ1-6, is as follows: DTAVSQTPKYLVTQMGNDKSIKCEQNLGHDTMYWYKQDSKKFLKIMFSYNNKELIINETVPNRFSPKSPDKAHLNLHINSLELGDSAVYFCASSWTGNSPLHFGNGTRLTVT.